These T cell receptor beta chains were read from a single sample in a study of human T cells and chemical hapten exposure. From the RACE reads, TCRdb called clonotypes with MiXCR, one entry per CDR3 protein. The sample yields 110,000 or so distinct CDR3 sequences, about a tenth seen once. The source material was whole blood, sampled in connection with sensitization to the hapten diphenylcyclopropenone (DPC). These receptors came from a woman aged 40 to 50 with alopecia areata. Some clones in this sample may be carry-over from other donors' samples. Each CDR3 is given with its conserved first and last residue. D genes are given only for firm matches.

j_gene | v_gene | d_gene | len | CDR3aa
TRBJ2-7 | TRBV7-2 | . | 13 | CASSLALDYEQYF
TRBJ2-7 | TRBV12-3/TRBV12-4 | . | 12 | CASSSARSEQYF
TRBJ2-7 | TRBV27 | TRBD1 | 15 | CASRTGQGNYYEQYF
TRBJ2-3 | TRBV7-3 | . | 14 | CASSLNRGTDTQYF
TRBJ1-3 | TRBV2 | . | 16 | CASSYGPLGPGNTIYF
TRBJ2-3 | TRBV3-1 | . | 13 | CASAPRSTDTQYF
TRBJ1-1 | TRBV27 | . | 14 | CASSLGGFVTEAFF
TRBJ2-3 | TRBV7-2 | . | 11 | CASKARDTQYF
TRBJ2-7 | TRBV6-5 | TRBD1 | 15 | CASTLRGQGLYEQYF
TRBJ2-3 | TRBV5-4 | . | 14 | CASSSGLSTDTQYF
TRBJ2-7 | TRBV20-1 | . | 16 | CSAPPVYRAATHRAYF
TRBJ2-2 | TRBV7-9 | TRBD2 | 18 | CASSSGTSGGAEAGELFF
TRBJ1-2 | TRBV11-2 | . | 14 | CASSLRSFSDGYTF
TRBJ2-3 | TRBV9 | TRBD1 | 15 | CASSVVTGGPDTQYF